Described below is a single T cell receptor beta chain sequence and its context. The antigen remains unidentified. This CDR3 is built from 14 residues. Trimming shortened V by 4 bases and J by 6 bases, and 14 bases separated the two germline ends. CDR1 is SGDLS, CDR2 YYNGEE, per germline. The sample is drawn from a study of cytomegalovirus exposure and HLA in healthy donors. Overall study: Ancestry clustering placed 70% to 90% of several hundred genotyped donors in the Caucasian-associated cluster. Findings of the study overall: Near-uniform donor sequencing depth was presumed by presence/absence analyses.

Primers: 60 Vbeta forward and 13 Jbeta reverse. Measured with immunoSEQ multiplex PCR; TCRdb has only the in-frame clones, and not every one. The specimen's table records 130,000 or so clones. V is TRBV9 and J is TRBJ1-5; tentative D call: TRBD1 (5 bases). Sequences were obtained from PBMCs. The receptor was isolated from a woman between 18 and 29 years old in good health and CMV-seronegative. CDR3 protein: CASSSSGRPQPQHF. In nucleotides, the CDR3 is TGTGCCAGCAGCTCCTCAGGGCGTCCTCAGCCCCAGCATTTT.